The sequence of this T cell receptor (beta chain) was determined in a study of breast tumors, draining lymph nodes, adjacent tissues (dated by TCRdb to the mid-2010s). At the level of the whole study: In breast cancer patients, the study compared the TCR beta repertoires of tumor, adjacent nontumor tissue and axillary lymph nodes. The study was designed to assess the relationships and possible T-cell exchange between tumor, surrounding tissue and draining lymph node repertoires in human breast cancer. Results and caveats for the whole study, not just this receptor: The similarity between tumor and nontumor tissue repertoires was significantly greater in luminal-like breast cancer than in basal-like breast cancer. The data were considered consistent with most tumor T cells being derived from the lymph node and subsequently expanding within tumor tissue. Tumor T-cell repertoires showed less diversity than lymph node repertoires and more diversity than nontumor tissue repertoires, and tumor T-cell repertoires showed preferential V and J gene usage. The study presented the conclusion that tumor T cells originate in lymph nodes as consistent with a hypothesis, not as something directly demonstrated.

The germline ends are 8 bases apart after V is trimmed by 2 bases and J by 0 bases. The cysteine opens and the phenylalanine closes a CDR3 of 15 amino acids. This entry keeps only the CDR3 DNA: 45 bases, framed from base 1. CDR1 and CDR2 were assigned from the germline V gene (reference sequence) as LGHDT and YNNKEL. Lymph node samples came from the axillary draining lymph nodes of breast cancer patients. This clonotype was recorded many times. No antigen is known for it. Base qualities are not recorded, but no much larger clone differs from it by a single base. Sequenced using an Illumina HiSeq 2000. TCR beta chain libraries were generated by multiplex PCR amplification. High-throughput sequencing was used to analyze the amplified TCR beta chain products. TCRdb trimmed the raw reads at Q25, called clones with MiXCR and kept productive beta chains. Rows merge per CDR3 protein into single entries with the most common DNA and genes. The sample includes 150,000 to 250,000 distinct CDR3 sequences, with about 32% observed a single time. The ten largest clonotypes hold roughly 4% of the sample.

Sequencing was performed on axillary lymph node tissue. The clonotype was recovered from a female donor with breast cancer. Some clones in this sample may be carry-over from other donors' samples. In this chain, TRBV3-1 is recombined with TRBJ2-1; no D segment can be confidently identified. The CDR3 has the sequence CASSQPSYSYNEQFF. DNA sequence: TGTGCCAGCAGCCAACCCAGTTACTCCTACAATGAGCAGTTCTTC.